This TCR beta chain comes out of a study of blood T cell repertoires in COVID-19. In the study overall: COVID-19 samples from acute and convalescent phases originated in the United States, Italy and Spain. From T cells, B-cell-depleted T cells, or PBMCs came the material, which was cDNA or gDNA.

CDR3 length equals 15 residues. The J segment lost 6 bases and the V segment lost 3 bases, leaving 4 bases of the junction unmatched. Germline V gene data show CDR1 as SGHNT and CDR2 as YYREEE (reference sequence). In the authors' workflow: The authors estimated nucleated cell counts from reference gene primer amplification. Libraries were prepared by immunoSEQ multiplex PCR; TCRdb keeps only in-frame clonotypes and omits some of them. The V and J calls and clone size come from that table; D and trimming were worked out from the DNA. The sample shows 90,000 to 150,000 clones, approximately 86% of them seen only once.

The TCR originated in a human donor in a cohort sampled during active COVID-19. Sequenced: peripheral blood. The chain combines TRBV5-4 with TRBJ2-1, with 12 nucleotides matching TRBD1. The CDR3 DNA sequence: TGTGCCAGCAGCTCGGGACAGGGGGCGCCCAATGAGCAGTTCTTC. Amino acids: CASSSGQGAPNEQFF. Full variable domain (missing parts from reference TRBV5-4 and TRBJ2-1): ETGVTQSPTHLIKTRGQQVTLRCSSQSGHNTVSWYQQALGQGPQFIFQYYREEENGRGNFPPRFSGLQFPNYSSELNVNALELDDSALYLCASSSGQGAPNEQFFGPGTRLTVL.